This passage covers 13 T cell receptor beta chains from one sample sequenced in a study of patients and donors after allogeneic stem cell transplantation. TCRdb reprocessed the RT-PCR reads with MiXCR, giving one entry per CDR3 protein. Of over 150,000 distinct CDR3 sequences listed, less than 45% are singletons. Sequencing input: blood, either unsorted or a sorted T cell fraction (not recorded which). Source of these receptors: a human donor who was either an allogeneic HSCT recipient or a stem cell or donor lymphocyte infusion donor (not recorded which). It is not recorded whose cells these are; they may come from a transplant donor.

The chain employs TRBV5-1 and TRBJ2-7; 8 bases are a match to TRBD1. The J segment lost 2 bases and the V segment lost 0 bases, leaving 4 bases of the junction unmatched. CDR1 SGHRS and CDR2 YFSETQ come from the germline V gene. The CDR3 totals 15 residues. The CDR3: CASSLGTGQTYEQYF. DNA of the CDR3: TGCGCCAGCAGCTTGGGGACAGGGCAAACCTACGAGCAGTACTTC.

This chain links TRBV20-1 with TRBJ2-3, with D possibly being TRBD2 (5 bases). Germline CDR1 and CDR2: DFQATT and SNEGSKA (reference sequence). With 3 bases removed from V and 5 bases from J, the gap between germline ends came to 6 bases. The CDR3 extends over 11 amino acids. The CDR3 protein is CSASRGDTQYF. In nucleotides, the CDR3 is TGCAGTGCTAGTCGGGGAGATACGCAGTATTTT.

The chain links TRBV5-1 to TRBJ2-5; D not resolved. The CDR3 totals 11 residues. Trimming left V 0 bases short and J 7 bases short, with 4 bases between. Germline V gene sequence: CDR1 SGHRS, CDR2 YFSETQ. The CDR3 reads CASSLAVTQYF. CDR3 sequence (DNA): TGCGCCAGCAGCTTGGCCGTGACCCAGTACTTC.

This clonotype was seen only a few times. The V call is TRBV5-1, the J call TRBJ1-1; 10 positions match TRBD1. V was pared by 3 bases and J by 0 bases, with 5 bases of the junction left unmatched. There are 16 residues in the CDR3. Germline CDR1 and CDR2: SGHRS and YFSETQ. In nucleotides, the CDR3 is TGCGCCAGCAGCTCTGGGACAGGGGTTATGAACACTGAAGCTTTCTTT. Translation: CASSSGTGVMNTEAFF.

This clonotype was counted many times. The rearrangement uses TRBV28 and TRBJ2-5; 7 nucleotides agree with TRBD2. V lost 5 bases to trimming and J lost 5 bases; unmatched junction nucleotides: 8. The CDR3 loop spans 14 amino acids. Germline CDR1 and CDR2: MDHEN and SYDVKM. CDR3 nucleotides: TGTGCCAGCAGTGTGATTGCGGGAGAGGAGACCCAGTACTTC. Translated, it gives CASSVIAGEETQYF.

This chain connects TRBV12-3 or TRBV12-4 to TRBJ2-1; 7 nucleotides agree with TRBD2. V shed 3 bases and J 7 bases; nucleotides not matched to a gene: 6. This CDR3 contains 14 residues. This CDR3 is CASSLEGRGNEQFF. Here the CDR3 DNA reads TGTGCCAGCAGTTTGGAGGGGAGGGGAAATGAGCAGTTCTTC.

There are a few counts of this clonotype. The genes are TRBV15 and TRBJ1-1; a weak D match, TRBD1 (6 bases). Trimming shortened V by 4 bases and J by 0 bases, and 12 bases separated the two germline ends. The CDR3 has 15 residues. In germline, CDR1 is LNHNV, CDR2 YYDKDF (reference sequence). Written as DNA, the CDR3 is TGTGCCACCAGCATAGTCTACAGGGTGAACACTGAAGCTTTCTTT. Its protein product is CATSIVYRVNTEAFF.

Here the CDR3 reads CASSLAQVGGANQPQHF. CDR3 DNA: TGTGCCAGCAGCTTAGCGCAAGTTGGCGGGGCTAATCAGCCCCAGCATTTT. The chain combines TRBV7-9 with TRBJ1-5; maybe TRBD1 (5 bases). Germline-derived CDR1 and CDR2 are SEHNR and FQNEAQ (reference sequence). CDR3 size: 17 residues. The V end lost 0 bases, the J end lost 4 bases, and 16 bases lay between the germline ends. The complete variable domain, with remaining parts taken from reference TRBV7-9 and TRBJ1-5, reads DTGVSQNPRHKITKRGQNVTFRCDPISEHNRLYWYRQTLGQGPEFLTYFQNEAQLEKSRLLSDRFSAERPKGSFSTLEIQRTEQGDSAMYLCASSLAQVGGANQPQHFGDGTRLSIL.

V gene TRBV5-1 combines with J gene TRBJ2-2; 7 positions agree with TRBD1. V was clipped by 4 bases and J by 2 bases; unmatched bases: 8. CDR1 is SGHRS and CDR2 is YFSETQ in the germline V gene. The CDR3 covers 16 residues. DNA of the CDR3: TGCGCCAGCAGCACCCACCGGGACAGTAACACCGGGGAGCTGTTTTTT. It specifies CASSTHRDSNTGELFF.

This clonotype was seen a few times. This chain connects TRBV12-5 to TRBJ2-1; 11 positions match TRBD2. Germline V CDR1 and CDR2: LGHNT, FRNRAP. The V gene end was trimmed by 0 bases and the J gene end by 7 bases; junction bases not matched to a gene: 2. There are 15 residues in the CDR3. The CDR3 spells CASGLVLAGANEQFF. In DNA, the CDR3 is TGTGCTAGTGGTTTGGTACTAGCGGGAGCGAATGAGCAGTTCTTC. Full variable domain (remainder filled in from reference TRBV12-5 and TRBJ2-1): DARVTQTPRHKVTEMGQEVTMRCQPILGHNTVFWYRQTMMQGLELLAYFRNRAPLDDSGMPKDRFSAEMPDATLATLKIQPSEPRDSAVYFCASGLVLAGANEQFFGPGTRLTVL.

V usage is TRBV4-1 and J usage is TRBJ2-1, with TRBD2 matching over 8 bases. The CDR3 totals 16 residues. V lost 3 bases and J lost 2; bases outside the gene matches: 6. Germline V CDR1 and CDR2: MGHRA, YSYEKL. The CDR3 protein is CASSHRAGGPYNEQFF. The CDR3 DNA is TGCGCCAGCAGCCATAGGGCGGGAGGACCCTACAATGAGCAGTTCTTC.

This clonotype was counted ten times or more. V usage is TRBV12-3 or TRBV12-4 and J usage is TRBJ1-6; D call uncertain. Between the trimmed V and J ends, which lost 8 bases and 9 bases, there was a span of 14 bases. The CDR3 covers 13 residues. The CDR3 is CASRRVYGSPLHF. CDR3 sequence (DNA): TGTGCCAGCCGACGTGTATATGGTTCACCCCTCCACTTT.

This clonotype was recorded a few times. V is TRBV29-1 and J is TRBJ1-6; tentative D call: TRBD1 (5 bases). V was trimmed by 6 bases and J by 6 bases, leaving 15 bases between them. The length of the CDR3 is 14 residues. CDR1 and CDR2 from the germline V gene are SQVTM and ANQGSEA. The CDR3 spells CSVGGPGSNSPLHF. The CDR3 DNA is TGCAGCGTGGGTGGCCCAGGGAGTAATTCACCCCTCCACTTT.